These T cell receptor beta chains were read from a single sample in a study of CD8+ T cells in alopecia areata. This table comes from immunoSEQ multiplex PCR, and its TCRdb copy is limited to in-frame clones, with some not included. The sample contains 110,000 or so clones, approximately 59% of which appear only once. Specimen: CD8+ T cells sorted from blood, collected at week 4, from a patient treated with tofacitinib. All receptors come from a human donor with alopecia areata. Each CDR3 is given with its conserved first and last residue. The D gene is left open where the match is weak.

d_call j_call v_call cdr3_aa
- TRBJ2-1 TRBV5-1 CASSPPGHLYNEQFF
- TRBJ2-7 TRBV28 CASSLPKEGGNEQYF
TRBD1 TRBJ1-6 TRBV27 CASSPDRGVSPLHF
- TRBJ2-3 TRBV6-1 CASSTGPDTDTQYF
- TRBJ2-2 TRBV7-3 CASTEPGDTGELFF
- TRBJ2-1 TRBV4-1 CASRAGSYNEQFF
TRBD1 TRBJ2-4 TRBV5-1 CASSYRQGQDIQYF
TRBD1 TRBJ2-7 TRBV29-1 CSVEGGDRDYEQYF
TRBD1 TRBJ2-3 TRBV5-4 CASSPHGTGNLADTQYF
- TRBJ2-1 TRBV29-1 CSVEGGHSSYNEQFF
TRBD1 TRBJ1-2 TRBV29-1 CSVDRMDRAGYGYTF
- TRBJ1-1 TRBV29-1 CLSLDGNTEAFF
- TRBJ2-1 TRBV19 CASSSQNLGSYNEQFF
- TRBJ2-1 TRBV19 CASSISEELLDEQFF
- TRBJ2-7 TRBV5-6 CASSFSGLSSYEQYF
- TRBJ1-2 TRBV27 CASSLSRTVNYGYTF
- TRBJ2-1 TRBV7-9 CASSPQGGGDEQFF
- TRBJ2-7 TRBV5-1 CASSFAGTYEQYF
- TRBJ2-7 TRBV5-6 CASSLVNEQYF
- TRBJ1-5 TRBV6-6 CATEARPFSNQPQHF
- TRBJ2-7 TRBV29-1 CSARGGAYEQYF
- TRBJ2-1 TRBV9 CASSVGSRDEQFF
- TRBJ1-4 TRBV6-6 CASSGGALGEKLFF
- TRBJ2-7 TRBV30 CAWSVGGPYEQYF
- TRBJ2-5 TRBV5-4 CASSLWGGRTPSGETQYF
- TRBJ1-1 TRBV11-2 CASSLTGMNTEAFF
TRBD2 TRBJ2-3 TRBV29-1 CSVVGLAGSDTQYF
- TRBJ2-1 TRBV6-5 CASSVDAYNEQFF
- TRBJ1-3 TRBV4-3 CASSRDISGNTIYF
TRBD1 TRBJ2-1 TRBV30 CAWRGQGVDEQFF
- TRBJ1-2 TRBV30 CAWSPAGTSGYTF
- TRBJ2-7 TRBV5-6 CASSLQGDYEQYF
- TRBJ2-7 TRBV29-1 CSVEGGVRGYEQYF
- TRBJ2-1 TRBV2 CASWGDNEQFF
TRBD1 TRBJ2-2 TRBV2 CASRGQGPGELFF
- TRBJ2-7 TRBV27 CASGLDEQYF